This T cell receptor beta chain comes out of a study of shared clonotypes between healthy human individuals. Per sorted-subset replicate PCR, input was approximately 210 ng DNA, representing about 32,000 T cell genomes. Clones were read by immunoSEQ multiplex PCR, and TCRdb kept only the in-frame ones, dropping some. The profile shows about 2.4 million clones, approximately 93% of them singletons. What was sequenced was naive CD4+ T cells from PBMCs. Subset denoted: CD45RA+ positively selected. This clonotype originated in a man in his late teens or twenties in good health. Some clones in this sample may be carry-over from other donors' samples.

The CDR3 DNA follows: TGTGCCAGAAGCTTGAGTGTTGGATACTTCGGACGCTTCCAAGAGACCCAGTACTTC. Residues: CARSLSVGYFGRFQETQYF. This chain joins TRBV5-3 and TRBJ2-5; the D is unclear. TRBV5-3 is noted as an ORF with a role that remains uncertain. V lost 1 base to trimming and J lost 1 base, with 23 bases between them. The CDR3 extends over 19 amino acids.